The T cell receptor beta chain described here comes from a study of tumor and adjacent non-tumor tissue in lung cancer. The overall study: Patients were aged roughly 31 to 76, about ten men and 4 to 6 women, stage I to III. Study observations and caveats: In normal lung, the top 100 clones were significantly more dominant than in tumor. Compared with tumor, normal lung showed significantly lower TCR diversity.

The germline V gene encodes CDR1 SGHAT and CDR2 FQNNGV. The V and J ends lost 5 bases and 4 bases, in that order; junction bases with no gene match: 9. The CDR3 loop spans 15 amino acids. A modified ARM-PCR protocol with three rounds of nested PCR amplified TCRbeta. Using its own MiXCR run on the multiplex PCR reads, TCRdb lists one record per CDR3 protein. The table shows roughly 81,000 distinct CDR3 sequences, with around 70% occurring only once. This clonotype was counted ten times or more. As yet, its antigen is unknown. RNA was extracted from bulk tissue without any cell sorting. Donors were chemotherapy-naive, newly diagnosed lung cancer surgical patients in China, August–November 2014.

Specimen: lung tumor tissue. The chain couples TRBV11-2 to TRBJ1-1; the match to TRBD1 covers 8 bases. This clonotype was sampled from a woman between 65 and 79 years old with non-small cell lung cancer. The CDR3 loop is CASSPQGGLRTEAFF. CDR3 sequence (DNA): TGTGCCAGCAGCCCACAGGGGGGGTTACGCACTGAAGCTTTCTTT.